These 23 T cell receptor beta chains came from one sample sequenced in a study of shared clonotypes between healthy human individuals. Libraries were prepared by immunoSEQ multiplex PCR; TCRdb keeps only in-frame clonotypes and omits some of them. In the table there are approximately 2.5 million clones, under 95% of which are singletons. The material sequenced was naive CD4+ T cells from PBMCs. Regarding subset: CD45RA+ positively selected. These receptor sequences come from a young man in good health. Some clones in this sample may be carry-over from other donors' samples.

V and J are TRBV5-4 and TRBJ2-7, with D possibly being TRBD2 (5 bases). The ends were cut back, 3 bases at V and 0 bases at J, with 10 bases in the middle. CDR1 and CDR2 (germline): SGHNT, YYREEE (reference sequence). This CDR3 has 14 amino acids. The CDR3 DNA reads as TGTGCCAGCAGCTCACCTAGCAGCTCCTACGAGCAGTACTTC. It yields the protein CASSSPSSSYEQYF.

This clone was picked up one time. The chain employs TRBV20-1 and TRBJ2-7; D perhaps matches TRBD2 (5 bases). V was trimmed by 6 bases and J by 3 bases, leaving 9 bases between them. The CDR3 covers 11 residues. Per the germline V gene, CDR1 is DFQATT and CDR2 is SNEGSKA (reference sequence). CDR3 loop: CSALDYYEQYF. The DNA for the CDR3 is TGCAGTGCACTCGACTACTACGAGCAGTACTTC.

The rearrangement uses TRBV19 and TRBJ2-7, with 11 positions matching TRBD2. CDR1 and CDR2 from the germline V gene are LNHDA and SQIVND (reference sequence). This CDR3 has 14 amino acids. Unmatched junction bases numbered 6, after V lost 9 bases and J lost 2 bases. The CDR3 reads CASAGTSGTYEQYF. CDR3 DNA: TGTGCCAGCGCCGGGACTAGCGGCACCTACGAGCAGTACTTC.

V usage is TRBV5-4 and J usage is TRBJ2-5, with TRBD2 matching over 8 bases. The DNA end lines up better with TRBJ2-7; the J call may be wrong. There are 15 residues in the CDR3. Per the germline V gene, CDR1 is SGHNT and CDR2 is YYREEE (reference sequence). The CDR3 here is CASSLYPAGEYEQYF. For the CDR3, the DNA is TGTGCCAGCAGCTTGTATCCAGCGGGAGAATACGAGCAGTACTTC.

The CDR3 DNA sequence: TGTGCCAGCAGCCTTATCCGACCGGGGCAGGTCACTGAAGCTTTCTTT. Amino acids: CASSLIRPGQVTEAFF. This sequence joins TRBV14 and TRBJ1-1; possibly TRBD1 for D (5 bases). Germline V gene sequence: CDR1 SGHDN, CDR2 FVKESK. The CDR3 has 16 residues. Trimming left V 4 bases short and J 4 bases short, with 19 bases between.

The rearrangement links TRBV6-4 to TRBJ2-7; TRBD2 might be the D (6 bases). This CDR3 has 11 residues. V was trimmed by 7 bases and J by 9 bases, leaving 13 bases between them. CDR1 MRHNA and CDR2 SNTAGT come from the germline V gene. The CDR3 DNA sequence: TGTGCCAGCATTTTCCCCGGGGGGCAGTACTTC. It specifies CASIFPGGQYF.

This rearrangement joins TRBV5-1 to TRBJ2-1; D remains unclear. The CDR3 is 14 amino acids. V was shortened by 3 bases and J by 5 bases, with 12 bases between the two germline ends. Per the germline V gene, CDR1 is SGHRS and CDR2 is YFSETQ. CDR3 in amino acids: CASSWGIDNNEQFF. In DNA, the CDR3 is TGCGCCAGCAGCTGGGGTATAGACAACAATGAGCAGTTCTTC.

The J gene is TRBJ2-3, the V gene TRBV5-1; D ambiguous. Germline CDR1 and CDR2: SGHRS and YFSETQ. The CDR3 is 15 residues long. Between the trimmed V and J ends, which lost 0 bases and 0 bases, there was a span of 8 bases. The CDR3 is CASSLEVGSTDTQYF. As DNA, the CDR3 is TGCGCCAGCAGCTTGGAGGTGGGGAGCACAGATACGCAGTATTTT.

The chain carries TRBV5-1 and TRBJ2-1; 7 nucleotides match TRBD2. The CDR3 is 14 residues long. Unmatched junction bases numbered 4, after V lost 2 bases and J lost 5 bases. CDR1 is SGHRS and CDR2 is YFSETQ in the germline V gene. The chain's CDR3 is CASSLWGGHNEQFF. CDR3 nucleotide sequence: TGCGCCAGCAGCTTATGGGGGGGACACAATGAGCAGTTCTTC.

The chain is built from TRBV7-8 and TRBJ2-7; D is possibly TRBD1 (6 bases). This CDR3 region has 17 residues. The germline V gene encodes CDR1 SGHVS and CDR2 FQNEAQ. V was cut by 0 bases and J by 0 bases, with 15 bases left in between. In nucleotides, the CDR3 is TGTGCCAGCAGCTTAGCCCTGGGGGCACCCAACTCCTACGAGCAGTACTTC. Translated, it gives CASSLALGAPNSYEQYF.

This clone has a single count. The chain recombines TRBV29-1 with TRBJ2-5; TRBD2 matches 8 bases. CDR3 length: 12 residues. From germline, CDR1 is SQVTM and CDR2 ANQGSEA. The trim removed 7 bases at V and 2 bases at J, leaving 3 bases unmatched. This CDR3 reads CSGVAGQETQYF. The CDR3 DNA reads TGCAGCGGAGTAGCGGGACAAGAGACCCAGTACTTC.

With respect to this clone: Distinct nucleotide sequences in the sample also encode this CDR3. The rearrangement links TRBV28 to TRBJ1-5; no firm D call. Germline values: CDR1 MDHEN, CDR2 SYDVKM. Trimming removed 2 bases at V and 6 bases at J, with 5 bases between. This CDR3 spans 12 amino acids. CDR3 DNA: TGTGCCAGCAGTTTAGTTGGTCAGCCCCAGCATTTT. Protein sequence: CASSLVGQPQHF.

This clone was recorded once. The V call is TRBV9, the J call TRBJ1-6; D is unclear. The CDR3 extends over 15 amino acids. CDR1 SGDLS and CDR2 YYNGEE come from the germline V gene. The ends were cut back, 4 bases at V and 8 bases at J, with 16 bases in the middle. The CDR3, as DNA: TGTGCCAGCAGCTTGACGGGTTATAGATATTCACCCCTCCACTTT. Translation gives CASSLTGYRYSPLHF.

This chain uses TRBV10-3 with TRBJ2-2; perhaps TRBD1 as D (5 bases). From germline, CDR1 is ENHRY and CDR2 SYGVKD. The V end was cut by 0 bases, the J end by 2 bases, with 7 bases between. This CDR3 contains 15 residues. This CDR3 is CAISESTVNTGELFF. The CDR3 DNA reads TGTGCCATCAGTGAGTCGACAGTAAACACCGGGGAGCTGTTTTTT.

The chain has TRBV7-9 and TRBJ2-3; 12 bases match TRBD2. The CDR3 runs to 18 residues. Per the germline V gene, CDR1 is SEHNR and CDR2 is FQNEAQ (reference sequence). With V trimmed by 3 bases and J by 4 bases, 11 bases remained unmatched. The CDR3 reads CASSFWTSGDLPPDTQYF. CDR3 coding DNA: TGTGCCAGCAGCTTTTGGACTAGCGGGGATCTTCCGCCAGATACGCAGTATTTT.

The chain recombines TRBV4-2 with TRBJ2-2, with D tentatively TRBD1 or TRBD2 (6 bases each). Looked up from germline, CDR1 is LGHNA and CDR2 is YNFKEQ. Between the trimmed V and J ends, which lost 0 bases and 2 bases, there was a span of 13 bases. The CDR3 is 17 residues long. The CDR3 sequence: CASSQDPGALNTGELFF. The CDR3 coding sequence is TGTGCCAGCAGCCAAGACCCGGGGGCCCTCAACACCGGGGAGCTGTTTTTT.

The chain joins TRBV7-9 to TRBJ2-7; D remains unclear. Trimming removed 5 bases from V and 3 bases from J, with 14 bases in between. The CDR3 runs 14 residues. Germline CDR1 and CDR2: SEHNR and FQNEAQ (reference sequence). The CDR3 nucleotides read TGTGCCAGCAGCCCGGATCCGGTGGGCTACGAGCAGTACTTC. Protein sequence: CASSPDPVGYEQYF.

For the CDR3, the DNA is TGTGCCCGACAAGGGAGGACTGAAGCTTTCTTT. Protein: CARQGRTEAFF. The chain couples TRBV28 to TRBJ1-1; no clear D. Germline V gene sequence: CDR1 MDHEN, CDR2 SYDVKM. V dropped 11 bases and J dropped 5 bases, with 12 bases sitting between them. CDR3 size: 11 residues.

The V call is TRBV6-1, the J call TRBJ2-4; D assignment may be TRBD1 or TRBD2 (7 bases each). The ends were cut back, 10 bases at V and 8 bases at J, with 15 bases in the middle. The CDR3 sequence is 12 residues long. CDR1 MNHNS and CDR2 SASEGT come from the germline V gene. In nucleotides, the CDR3 is TGTGCCATCAAGCGGGACAGTGACATTCAGTACTTC. Translated: CAIKRDSDIQYF.

With regard to this clone: Different DNA sequences within this sample yield the same CDR3. The rearrangement uses TRBV19 and TRBJ1-2, with D hard to call. Trimming left V 3 bases short and J 2 bases short, with 10 bases between. The CDR3 loop spans 14 amino acids. Per germline, CDR1 LNHDA and CDR2 SQIVND (reference sequence). The CDR3 nucleotides read TGTGCCAGTAGTATCCAGGTCGCCAACTATGGCTACACCTTC. Protein product: CASSIQVANYGYTF. The full variable domain, its missing parts supplied by reference TRBV19 and TRBJ1-2, is DGGITQSPKYLFRKEGQNVTLSCEQNLNHDAMYWYRQDPGQGLRLIYYSQIVNDFQKGDIAEGYSVSREKKESFPLTVTSAQKNPTAFYLCASSIQVANYGYTFGSGTRLTVV.

The chain is built from TRBV27 and TRBJ2-5; 8 bases map to TRBD2. Trimming at V came to 5 bases and at J to 2 bases, leaving 7 bases not matched to a gene. The CDR3 has 15 residues. CDR1 is MNHEY and CDR2 is SMNVEV in the germline V gene (reference sequence). Here the CDR3 DNA reads TGTGCCAGCAGTCCTTCGGGGGGGGGTCAAGAGACCCAGTACTTC. Protein: CASSPSGGGQETQYF.

The chain joins TRBV28 to TRBJ1-1; D is unresolved. Trimming left V 3 bases short and J 6 bases short, with 14 bases between. Germline CDR1 MDHEN, CDR2 SYDVKM. This CDR3 is built from 14 residues. The CDR3 region is CASSFFRRSAEAFF. CDR3 DNA sequence: TGTGCCAGCAGTTTTTTCCGGAGGAGTGCTGAAGCTTTCTTT.

The sample holds a few counts of this clone. V and J are TRBV27 and TRBJ1-1, with D perhaps matching TRBD1 (6 bases). The CDR3 runs to 15 residues. Germline V gives CDR1 MNHEY, CDR2 SMNVEV (reference sequence). V lost 8 bases and J 0 bases, leaving 16 bases between the germline ends. CDR3 bases: TGTGCCAGCCAAACAGGGCTAACCATGAACACTGAAGCTTTCTTT. Translated: CASQTGLTMNTEAFF.